The 9 T cell receptor beta chains below come from one sample, sequenced in a study of OX40 agonist ivuxolimab in advanced cancers. Clones were read by immunoSEQ multiplex PCR, and TCRdb kept only the in-frame ones, dropping some. The data hold 40,000 to 60,000 clones, with around 81% observed a single time. Source: CD4+ or CD8+ T cells sorted from blood, taken in a trial of the OX40 agonist ivuxolimab. The receptor set was obtained from an adult with an advanced solid tumor such as melanoma, head and neck, liver or kidney cancer.

The chain is built from TRBV7-9 and TRBJ1-1, with 8 bases fitting TRBD1. Germline trimming cut 3 bases from V and 0 bases from J; bases unmatched to any gene: 6. Germline V gene lookup returns CDR1 SEHNR and CDR2 FQNEAQ (reference sequence). The CDR3 sequence is 16 residues long. CDR3 DNA: TGTGCCAGCAGCTTGACAGGGGTCGGCCTGAACACTGAAGCTTTCTTT. Its translation is CASSLTGVGLNTEAFF.

This clone was seen a single time. The rearrangement joins TRBV28 to TRBJ1-6; no reliable D call. CDR3 size: 14 residues. The germline V gene has CDR1 MDHEN and CDR2 SYDVKM. V was clipped by 1 base and J by 8 bases, with 9 bases between them. As DNA, the CDR3 is TGTGCCAGCAGTTTATTGGGCCTATATTCACCCCTCCACTTT. Translating gives CASSLLGLYSPLHF. The variable domain in full, with the rest retrieved from reference TRBV28 and TRBJ1-6, is DVKVTQSSRYLVKRTGEKVFLECVQDMDHENMFWYRQDPGLGLRLIYFSYDVKMKEKGDIPEGYSVSREKKERFSLILESASTNQTSMYLCASSLLGLYSPLHFGNGTRLTVT.

This chain's CDR3 is CASSYSNGNTIYF. CDR3 in DNA: TGTGCCAGCAGTTACTCGAATGGAAACACCATATATTTT. This rearrangement joins TRBV6-6 to TRBJ1-3; D not certain. V was pared by 0 bases and J by 3 bases, with 3 bases between. Germline V CDR1 and CDR2: MNHNY, SVGAGI (reference sequence). This CDR3 region has 13 residues.

In this sample, this clone turned up a few times. The CDR3 coding sequence is TGTGCCAGCAGCGTAGAGGGGATGGGGTCGGAAGCTTTCTTT. It yields the protein CASSVEGMGSEAFF. The chain has TRBV9 and TRBJ1-1; D is perhaps TRBD1 (5 bases). Germline CDR1 SGDLS, CDR2 YYNGEE. V lost 0 bases and J lost 8, with 14 bases in between. CDR3 length: 14 amino acids.

The CDR3 region is CASSPPGTYNEQFF. CDR3 nucleotide sequence: TGTGCCAGCAGCCCTCCGGGGACCTACAATGAGCAGTTCTTC. The chain is built from TRBV7-9 and TRBJ2-1; maybe TRBD2 (5 bases). CDR3 length: 14 amino acids. V lost 5 bases and J lost 2, with 10 bases in between. Germline CDR1 SEHNR, CDR2 FQNEAQ (reference sequence).

The V and J genes are TRBV6-5 and TRBJ2-7; 11 positions match TRBD2. CDR1 is MNHEY and CDR2 is SVGAGI in the germline V gene. V shed 0 bases, J shed 4 bases, and the junction held 2 bases outside the gene matches. The CDR3 runs 15 residues. The DNA for the CDR3 is TGTGCCAGCAGTTACTCGACTAGCGGGATGTACGAGCAGTACTTC. Residues: CASSYSTSGMYEQYF.

In its sample, this clone was seen a few times. This chain connects TRBV7-9 to TRBJ1-1, with TRBD1 as a possible D gene (6 bases). The CDR3 is made up of 15 amino acids. Trimming left V 5 bases short and J 2 bases short, with 15 bases between. Germline CDR1 reads SEHNR; CDR2 reads FQNEAQ (reference sequence). DNA of the CDR3: TGTGCCAGCAGCGATTTACAGGGACTCAACACTGAAGCTTTCTTT. Encoded protein: CASSDLQGLNTEAFF. The complete variable domain, with remaining parts taken from reference TRBV7-9 and TRBJ1-1, reads DTGVSQNPRHKITKRGQNVTFRCDPISEHNRLYWYRQTLGQGPEFLTYFQNEAQLEKSRLLSDRFSAERPKGSFSTLEIQRTEQGDSAMYLCASSDLQGLNTEAFFGQGTRLTVV.

This clone has just one count. The gene calls are TRBV4-3 and TRBJ2-1; 9 nucleotides align to TRBD2. The CDR3 spans 16 residues. J was trimmed by 2 bases and V by 0 bases; bases with no gene match: 2. Germline-derived CDR1 and CDR2 are LGHNA and YSLEER. The CDR3 protein is CASSQEGGRAYNEQFF. In DNA form, the CDR3 reads TGCGCCAGCAGCCAAGAGGGCGGGAGGGCCTACAATGAGCAGTTCTTC.

The rearrangement links TRBV5-6 to TRBJ2-4, with D possibly TRBD1 on 6 matching bases. V was trimmed by 2 bases and J by 4 bases, leaving 19 bases between them. The germline gives CDR1 SGHDT, CDR2 YYEEEE. The CDR3 consists of 17 residues. For the CDR3, the DNA is TGTGCCAGCAGCTTTCGGGCTGGGTCAGGGGCGAAAAACATTCAGTACTTC. Translating gives CASSFRAGSGAKNIQYF.